This entry concerns a single TCR beta chain. The record originates from a study of blood T cell repertoires in COVID-19. With 4 bases removed from V and 3 bases from J, the gap between germline ends came to 13 bases. CDR3 length: 13 amino acids. CDR1 GTSNPN and CDR2 SVGIG come from the germline V gene (reference sequence). What the recovered Cohort 3 donors had was two negative PCRs, clearance, or symptom resolution. Sequencing used immunoSEQ multiplex PCR; TCRdb keeps in-frame clones, though not all of them. In the table there are 390,000 or so clones, roughly four fifths of which are singletons. Source material: PBMCs or T cells enriched from blood (not recorded which). J is TRBJ2-7 and V is TRBV30; perhaps TRBD1 as D (6 bases). The sequence was obtained from a woman aged 45-59 years who had recovered from COVID-19. This chain's CDR3 is CAWKTGTNYEQYF. DNA for the CDR3: TGTGCCTGGAAAACCGGGACAAACTACGAGCAGTACTTC.